This entry lists 6 T cell receptor beta chains sequenced from one sample in a study of T cell clonotyping in hematopoietic cell transplantation. Assay: immunoSEQ multiplex PCR; the TCRdb copy retains only in-frame clones and omits some. The sample holds tens of thousands of clones, 90% to 97% seen once. Regarding time point: recipient sample about 28 days before transplant, after cytoreduction. The material was peripheral blood mononuclear cells, obtained before stem cell transplant. The source of these receptors is a woman aged 45-65 years with acute myeloid leukemia. Some clones in this sample may be carry-over from other donors' samples.

This sequence joins TRBV2 and TRBJ2-3; tentatively, D is TRBD1 (5 bases). Germline V gives CDR1 SNHLY, CDR2 FYNNEI. This CDR3 is 14 amino acids long. Trimming took off 6 bases at V and 0 bases at J, with 10 bases between the two ends. CDR3 loop: CASRRTPSTDTQYF. CDR3 in DNA: TGTGCCAGCAGGAGGACACCTAGCACAGATACGCAGTATTTT.

The rearrangement joins TRBV6-5 to TRBJ1-5, with 9 bases fitting TRBD1. From germline, CDR1 is MNHEY and CDR2 SVGAGI. V was pared by 3 bases and J by 2 bases, with 5 bases of the junction left unmatched. The CDR3 is made up of 16 amino acids. CDR3 protein: CASSYRRQGGNQPQHF. The DNA of the CDR3 is TGTGCCAGCAGTTATCGACGACAGGGGGGCAATCAGCCCCAGCATTTT.

The gene calls are TRBV4-1 and TRBJ2-2; D gene uncertain. V was pared by 2 bases and J by 4 bases, with 5 bases between. In germline, CDR1 is MGHRA, CDR2 YSYEKL. The CDR3 consists of 13 residues. The CDR3 region has the DNA TGCGCCAGCAGCCAATATGGCACCGGGGAGCTGTTTTTT. This encodes CASSQYGTGELFF.

This chain uses TRBV30 with TRBJ1-1, with 7 bases matching TRBD1. From germline, CDR1 is GTSNPN and CDR2 SVGIG (reference sequence). The CDR3 is made up of 13 amino acids. V lost 5 bases, J lost 9 bases, and 12 bases stayed unmatched. The CDR3 bases are TGTGCCTGGGGACAGGACACCCTTATACAAGCTTTCTTT. Translating gives CAWGQDTLIQAFF.

This clone was counted only a few times. The chain employs TRBV19 and TRBJ1-2; 12 bases are shared with TRBD1. From germline, CDR1 is LNHDA and CDR2 SQIVND (reference sequence). The CDR3 is made up of 12 amino acids. The J segment lost 7 bases and the V segment lost 10 bases, leaving 4 bases of the junction unmatched. The CDR3 coding sequence is TGTGCCATTAAGGGACAGGGGGCTGGCTACACCTTC. Amino acid sequence: CAIKGQGAGYTF.

This chain uses TRBV7-2 with TRBJ2-3; 12 nucleotides agree with TRBD2. The V gene end was trimmed by 2 bases and the J gene end by 3 bases; junction bases not matched to a gene: 12. This CDR3 spans 19 amino acids. CDR1 and CDR2 (germline): SGHTA, FQGNSA. The CDR3 loop is CASSLKPRTSGVGTDTQYF. The CDR3 nucleotides are TGTGCCAGCAGCTTAAAGCCCCGGACTAGCGGGGTCGGAACAGATACGCAGTATTTT.